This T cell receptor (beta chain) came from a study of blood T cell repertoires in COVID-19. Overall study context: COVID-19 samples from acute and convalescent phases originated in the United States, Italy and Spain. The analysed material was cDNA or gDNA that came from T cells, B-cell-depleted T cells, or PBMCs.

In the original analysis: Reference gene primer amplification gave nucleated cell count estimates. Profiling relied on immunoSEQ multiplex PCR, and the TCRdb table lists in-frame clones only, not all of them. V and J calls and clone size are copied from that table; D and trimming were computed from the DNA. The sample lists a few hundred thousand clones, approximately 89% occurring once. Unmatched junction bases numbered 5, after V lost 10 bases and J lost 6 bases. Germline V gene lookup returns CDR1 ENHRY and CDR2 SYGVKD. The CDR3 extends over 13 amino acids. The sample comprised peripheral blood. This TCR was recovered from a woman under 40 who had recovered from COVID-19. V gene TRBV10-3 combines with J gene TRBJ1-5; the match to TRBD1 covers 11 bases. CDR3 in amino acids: CATRGQGGQPQHF. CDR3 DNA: TGTGCCACCAGGGGACAGGGGGGTCAGCCCCAGCATTTT.